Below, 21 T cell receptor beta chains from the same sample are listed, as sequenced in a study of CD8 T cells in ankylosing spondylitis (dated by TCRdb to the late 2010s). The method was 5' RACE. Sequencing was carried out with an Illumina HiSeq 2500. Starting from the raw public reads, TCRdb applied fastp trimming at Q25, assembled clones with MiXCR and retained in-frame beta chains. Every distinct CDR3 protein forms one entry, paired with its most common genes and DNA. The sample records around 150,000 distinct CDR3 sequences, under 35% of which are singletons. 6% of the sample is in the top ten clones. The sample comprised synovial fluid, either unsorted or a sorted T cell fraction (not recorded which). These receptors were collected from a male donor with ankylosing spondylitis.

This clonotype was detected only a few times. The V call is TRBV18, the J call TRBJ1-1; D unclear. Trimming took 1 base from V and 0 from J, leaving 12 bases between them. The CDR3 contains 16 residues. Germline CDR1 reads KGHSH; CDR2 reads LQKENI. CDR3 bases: TGTGCCAGCTCACCACGCTCACAGAACTTGAACACTGAAGCTTTCTTT. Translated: CASSPRSQNLNTEAFF.

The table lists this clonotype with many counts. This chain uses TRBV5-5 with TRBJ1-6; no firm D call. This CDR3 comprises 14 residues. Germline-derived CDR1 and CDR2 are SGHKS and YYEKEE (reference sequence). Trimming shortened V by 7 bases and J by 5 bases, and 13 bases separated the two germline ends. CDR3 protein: CASRRTTDNSPLHF. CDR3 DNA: TGTGCCAGCCGCCGGACCACAGATAATTCACCCCTCCACTTT.

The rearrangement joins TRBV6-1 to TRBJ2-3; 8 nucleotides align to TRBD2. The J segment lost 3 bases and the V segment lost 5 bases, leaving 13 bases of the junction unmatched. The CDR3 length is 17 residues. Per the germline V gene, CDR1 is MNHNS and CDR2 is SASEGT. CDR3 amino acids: CASSPTGLARGTDTQYF. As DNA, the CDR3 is TGTGCCAGCAGTCCTACCGGACTAGCCCGGGGAACAGATACGCAGTATTTT.

The CDR3 bases are TGTGCCAGCAGCCACGACAGATACAATGAGCAGTTCTTC. Protein product: CASSHDRYNEQFF. This chain uses TRBV7-6 with TRBJ2-1; tentatively, D is TRBD1 (5 bases). Trimming stripped 5 bases from V and 4 bases from J, with 9 bases between. Germline lookup yields CDR1 SGHVS and CDR2 FNYEAQ. This CDR3 has 13 residues.

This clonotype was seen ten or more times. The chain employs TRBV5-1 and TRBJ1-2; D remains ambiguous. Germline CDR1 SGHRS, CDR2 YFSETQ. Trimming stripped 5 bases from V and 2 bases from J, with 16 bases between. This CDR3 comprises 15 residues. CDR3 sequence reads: CASRPQISPNYGYTF. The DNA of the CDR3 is TGCGCCAGCAGACCTCAGATTTCGCCAAACTATGGCTACACCTTC.

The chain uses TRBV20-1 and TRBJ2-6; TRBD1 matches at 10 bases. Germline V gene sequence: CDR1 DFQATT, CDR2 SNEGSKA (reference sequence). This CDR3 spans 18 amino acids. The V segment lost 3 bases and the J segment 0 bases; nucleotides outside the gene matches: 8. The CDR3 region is CSARGQGLYSSGANVLTF. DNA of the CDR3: TGCAGTGCTAGGGGACAGGGGCTATACAGCTCTGGGGCCAACGTCCTGACTTTC.

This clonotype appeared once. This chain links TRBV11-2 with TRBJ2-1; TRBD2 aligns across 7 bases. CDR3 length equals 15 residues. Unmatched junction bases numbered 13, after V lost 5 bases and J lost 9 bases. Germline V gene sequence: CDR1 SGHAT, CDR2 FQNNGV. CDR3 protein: CASSPSPGTTSEQFF. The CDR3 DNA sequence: TGTGCCAGCAGCCCGAGTCCCGGGACTACGAGTGAGCAGTTCTTC.

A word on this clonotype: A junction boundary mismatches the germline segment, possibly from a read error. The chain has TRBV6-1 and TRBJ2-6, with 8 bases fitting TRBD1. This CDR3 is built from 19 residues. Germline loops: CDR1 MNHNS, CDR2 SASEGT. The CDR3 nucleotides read TGTGCCATCAGTGAAGCTCCGGGACAGGACTACTCTGGGGCCAACGTCCTGACTTTC. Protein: CAISEAPGQDYSGANVLTF.

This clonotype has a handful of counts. This CDR3 reads CSGQGQGVLTSGNEQFF. In DNA form, the CDR3 reads TGCAGCGGCCAGGGACAGGGGGTCTTAACTAGCGGGAATGAGCAGTTCTTC. V usage is TRBV29-1 and J usage is TRBJ2-1; TRBD1 aligns across 11 bases. The CDR3 length is 17 residues. CDR1 and CDR2 (germline): SQVTM, ANQGSEA. Trimming at V came to 7 bases and at J to 7 bases, leaving 18 bases not matched to a gene.

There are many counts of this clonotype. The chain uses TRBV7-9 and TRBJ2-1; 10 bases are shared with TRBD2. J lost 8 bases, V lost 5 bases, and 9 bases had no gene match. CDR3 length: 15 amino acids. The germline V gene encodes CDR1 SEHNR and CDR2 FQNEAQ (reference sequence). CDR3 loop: CASSQGASGRHEQFF. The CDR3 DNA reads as TGTGCCAGCAGCCAAGGCGCTAGCGGGAGACATGAGCAGTTCTTC.

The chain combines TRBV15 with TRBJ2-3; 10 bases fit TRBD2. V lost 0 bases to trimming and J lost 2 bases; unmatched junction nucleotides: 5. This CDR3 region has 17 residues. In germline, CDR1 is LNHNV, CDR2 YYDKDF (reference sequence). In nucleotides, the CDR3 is TGTGCCACCAGCAGAGATCGGCTAGCGGGGGCCACAGATACGCAGTATTTT. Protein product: CATSRDRLAGATDTQYF.

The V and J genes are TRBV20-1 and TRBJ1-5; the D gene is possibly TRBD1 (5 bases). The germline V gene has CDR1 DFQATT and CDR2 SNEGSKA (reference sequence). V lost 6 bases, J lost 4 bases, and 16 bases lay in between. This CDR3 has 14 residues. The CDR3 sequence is CSAPPMGGNQPQHF. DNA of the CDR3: TGCAGTGCCCCCCCGATGGGGGGGAATCAGCCCCAGCATTTT.

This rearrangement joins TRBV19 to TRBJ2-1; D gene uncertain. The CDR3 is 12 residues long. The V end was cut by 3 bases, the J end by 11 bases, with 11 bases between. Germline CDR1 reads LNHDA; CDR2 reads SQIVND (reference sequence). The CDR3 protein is CASSIPSGKQFF. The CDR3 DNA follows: TGTGCCAGTAGTATTCCCTCCGGCAAGCAGTTCTTC.

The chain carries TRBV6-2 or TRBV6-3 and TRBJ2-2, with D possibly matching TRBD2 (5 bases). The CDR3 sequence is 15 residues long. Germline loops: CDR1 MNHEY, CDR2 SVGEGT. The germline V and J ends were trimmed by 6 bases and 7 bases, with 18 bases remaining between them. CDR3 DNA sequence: TGTGCCAGCAGCCTATCGACAAGGGCGGGCGGGGAGCTGTTTTTT. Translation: CASSLSTRAGGELFF.

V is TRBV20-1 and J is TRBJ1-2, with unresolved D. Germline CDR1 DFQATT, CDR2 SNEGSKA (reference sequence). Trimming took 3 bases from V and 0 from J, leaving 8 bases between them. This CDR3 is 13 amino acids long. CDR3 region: CSARGQTNYGYTF. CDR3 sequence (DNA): TGCAGTGCTAGGGGCCAGACTAACTATGGCTACACCTTC.

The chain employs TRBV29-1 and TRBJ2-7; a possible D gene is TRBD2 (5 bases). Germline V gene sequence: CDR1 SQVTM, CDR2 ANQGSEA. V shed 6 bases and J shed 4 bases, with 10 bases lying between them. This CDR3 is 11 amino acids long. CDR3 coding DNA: TGCAGCGTGTCCCGAGGGTACGAGCAGTACTTC. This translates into CSVSRGYEQYF.

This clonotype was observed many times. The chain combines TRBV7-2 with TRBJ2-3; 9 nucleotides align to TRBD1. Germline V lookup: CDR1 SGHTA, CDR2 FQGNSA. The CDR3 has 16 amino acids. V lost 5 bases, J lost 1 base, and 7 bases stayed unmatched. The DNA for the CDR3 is TGTGCCAGCAGCCCCCGGACAGGGGTGGGCACAGATACGCAGTATTTT. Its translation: CASSPRTGVGTDTQYF.

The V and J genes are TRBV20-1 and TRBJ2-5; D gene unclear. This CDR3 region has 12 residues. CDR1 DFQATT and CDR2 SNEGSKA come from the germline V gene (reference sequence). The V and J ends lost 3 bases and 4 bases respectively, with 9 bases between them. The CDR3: CSARSGRETQYF. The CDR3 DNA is TGCAGTGCTAGGTCGGGTCGAGAGACCCAGTACTTC.

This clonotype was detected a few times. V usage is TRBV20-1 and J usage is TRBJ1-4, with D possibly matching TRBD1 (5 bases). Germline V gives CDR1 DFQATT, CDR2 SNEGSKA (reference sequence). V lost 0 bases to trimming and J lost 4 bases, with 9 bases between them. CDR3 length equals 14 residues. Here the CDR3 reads CSAREGTFNEKLFF. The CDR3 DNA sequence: TGCAGTGCTAGAGAAGGGACGTTTAATGAAAAACTGTTTTTT.

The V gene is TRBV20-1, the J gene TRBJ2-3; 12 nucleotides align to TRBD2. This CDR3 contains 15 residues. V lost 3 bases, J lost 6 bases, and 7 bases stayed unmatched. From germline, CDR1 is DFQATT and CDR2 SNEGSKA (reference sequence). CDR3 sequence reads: CSASPTSGSKDTQYF. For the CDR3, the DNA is TGCAGTGCTAGCCCGACTAGCGGGAGTAAGGATACGCAGTATTTT.

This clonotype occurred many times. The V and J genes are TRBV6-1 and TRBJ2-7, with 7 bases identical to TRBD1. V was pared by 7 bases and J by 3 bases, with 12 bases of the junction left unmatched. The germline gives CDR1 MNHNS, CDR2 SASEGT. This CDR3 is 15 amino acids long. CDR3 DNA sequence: TGTGCCAGCAAAAAGAGGGACAGCGGAATCTACGAGCAGTACTTC. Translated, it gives CASKKRDSGIYEQYF.